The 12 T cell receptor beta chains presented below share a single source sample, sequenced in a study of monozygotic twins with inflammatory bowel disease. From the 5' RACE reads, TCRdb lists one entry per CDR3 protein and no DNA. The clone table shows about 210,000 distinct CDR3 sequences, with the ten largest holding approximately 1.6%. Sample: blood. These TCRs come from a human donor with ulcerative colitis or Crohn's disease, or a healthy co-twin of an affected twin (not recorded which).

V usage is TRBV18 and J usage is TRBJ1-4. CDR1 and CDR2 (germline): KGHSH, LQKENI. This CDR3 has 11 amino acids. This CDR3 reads CASSPDEKLFF.

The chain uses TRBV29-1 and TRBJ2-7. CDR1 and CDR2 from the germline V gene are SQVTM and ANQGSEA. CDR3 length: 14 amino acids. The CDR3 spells CSVAVYANNYEQYF.

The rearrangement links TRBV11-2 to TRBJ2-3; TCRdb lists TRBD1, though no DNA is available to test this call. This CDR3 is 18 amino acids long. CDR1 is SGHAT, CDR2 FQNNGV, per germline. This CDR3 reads CASSLKTGGLLSTDTQYF. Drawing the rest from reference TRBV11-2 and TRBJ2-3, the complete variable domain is EAGVAQSPRYKIIEKRQSVAFWCNPISGHATLYWYQQILGQGPKLLIQFQNNGVVDDSQLPKDRFSAERLKGVDSTLKIQPAKLEDSAVYLCASSLKTGGLLSTDTQYFGPGTRLTVL.

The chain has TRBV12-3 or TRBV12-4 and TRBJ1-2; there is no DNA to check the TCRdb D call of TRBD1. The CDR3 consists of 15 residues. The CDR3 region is CASSFPLADPYGYTF.

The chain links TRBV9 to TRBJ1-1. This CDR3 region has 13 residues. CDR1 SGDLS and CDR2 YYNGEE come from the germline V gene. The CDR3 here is CASSVERGTEAFF.

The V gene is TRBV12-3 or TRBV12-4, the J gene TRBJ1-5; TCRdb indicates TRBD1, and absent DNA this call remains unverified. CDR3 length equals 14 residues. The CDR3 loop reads CASSDRPHNQPQHF.

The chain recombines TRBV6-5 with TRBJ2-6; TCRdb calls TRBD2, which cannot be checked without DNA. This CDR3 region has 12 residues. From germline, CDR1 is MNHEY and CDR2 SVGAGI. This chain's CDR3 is CASSPPTNVLTF.

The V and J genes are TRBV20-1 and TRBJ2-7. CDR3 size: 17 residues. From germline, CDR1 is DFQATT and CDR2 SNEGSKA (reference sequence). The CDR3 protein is CSAREVQRRSGRYEQYF.

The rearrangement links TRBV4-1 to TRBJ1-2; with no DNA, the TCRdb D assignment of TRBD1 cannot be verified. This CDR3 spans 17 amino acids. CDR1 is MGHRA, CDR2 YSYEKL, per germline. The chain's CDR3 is CASSQDWGTGGVDGYTF.

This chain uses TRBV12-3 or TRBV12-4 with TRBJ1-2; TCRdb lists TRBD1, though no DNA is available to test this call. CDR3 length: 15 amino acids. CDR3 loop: CASSLTTGGSWGYTF.

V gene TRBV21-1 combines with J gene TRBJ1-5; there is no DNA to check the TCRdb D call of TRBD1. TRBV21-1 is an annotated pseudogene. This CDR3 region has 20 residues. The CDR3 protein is CASSKGIPLRDTFSNQPQHF.

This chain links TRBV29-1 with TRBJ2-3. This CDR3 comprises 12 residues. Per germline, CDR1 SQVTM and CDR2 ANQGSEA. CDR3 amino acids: CSVPKSTDTQYF.